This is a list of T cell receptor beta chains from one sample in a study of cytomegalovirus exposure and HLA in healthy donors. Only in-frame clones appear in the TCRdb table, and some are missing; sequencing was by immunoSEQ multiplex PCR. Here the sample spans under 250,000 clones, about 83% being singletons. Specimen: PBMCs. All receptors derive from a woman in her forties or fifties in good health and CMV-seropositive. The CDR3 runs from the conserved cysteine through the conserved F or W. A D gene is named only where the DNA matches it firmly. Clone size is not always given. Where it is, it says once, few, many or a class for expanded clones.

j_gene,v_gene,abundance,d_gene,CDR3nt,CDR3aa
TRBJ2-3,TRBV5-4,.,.,TGTGCCAGCAGCTCCCCCCGCGGGGGCCACACTGGGGGCGGTACGCAGTATTTT,CASSSPRGGHTGGGTQYF
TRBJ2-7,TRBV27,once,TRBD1,TGTGCCAGCAGTTTATCAGGCGGGGACAGGGGGTTTAACGAGCAGTACTTC,CASSLSGGDRGFNEQYF
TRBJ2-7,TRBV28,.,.,TGTGCCAGCAGGTCCTTACCCTACGAGCAGTACTTC,CASRSLPYEQYF
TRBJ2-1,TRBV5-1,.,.,TGCGCCAGCAGCTTGGAACCCCTGAGCAATGAGCAGTTCTTC,CASSLEPLSNEQFF
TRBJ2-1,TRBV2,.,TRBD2,TGTGCCAGCAGGGCTAGACTAGCGGGGGGATACAATGAGCAGTTCTTC,CASRARLAGGYNEQFF
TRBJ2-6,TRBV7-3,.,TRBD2,TGTGCCAGCAGCCAAGGGAGCGGGGTACCTGGGGCCAACGTCCTGACTTTC,CASSQGSGVPGANVLTF
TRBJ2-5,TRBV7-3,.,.,TGTGCCAGCAGCCCAACCGGGACAAGGGGAGAGACCCAGTACTTC,CASSPTGTRGETQYF
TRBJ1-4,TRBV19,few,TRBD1,TGTGCCAGTAGTAGGGACAGGGGGCGCATCGGTGAAAAACTGTTTTTT,CASSRDRGRIGEKLFF
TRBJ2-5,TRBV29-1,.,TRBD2,TGCAGCGTTGTTGTGGGGGGGGGACGACAAGAGACCCAGTACTTC,CSVVVGGGRQETQYF
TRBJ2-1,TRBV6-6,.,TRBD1,TGTGCCAGCAGATCGGGACAGGGGAGCAATGAGCAGTTCTTC,CASRSGQGSNEQFF
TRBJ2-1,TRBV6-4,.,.,TGTGCCAGCAGTGACTCTGAGGAGCAGTTCTTC,CASSDSEEQFF
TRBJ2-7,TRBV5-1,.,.,TGCGCCAGCAGGGGTAGCGTCCTCTACGAGCAGTACTTC,CASRGSVLYEQYF
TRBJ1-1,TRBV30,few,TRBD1,TGTGCCTGGAGTGTACCCCGCCCCCCTGCAGGGGGCACTGAAGCTTTCTTT,CAWSVPRPPAGGTEAFF
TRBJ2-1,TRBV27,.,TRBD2,TGTGCCAGCAGTTTACCGGCGACTAGCGGGGGAGGTTACAATGAGCAGTTCTTC,CASSLPATSGGGYNEQFF
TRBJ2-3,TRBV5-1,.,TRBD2,TGCGCCAGCAGCTACGTGCGGGGGTCCCGAATCGACACAGATACGCAGTATTTT,CASSYVRGSRIDTDTQYF
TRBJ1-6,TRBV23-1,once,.,TGCGCCAGCAGTCGTGAGTGCGAGGGAACGGGGGAGAATTCACCCCTCCACTTT,CASSRECEGTGENSPLHF
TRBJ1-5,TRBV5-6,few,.,TGTGCCAGCAGCTTGGGTCCCCACAATCAGCCCCAGCATTTT,CASSLGPHNQPQHF
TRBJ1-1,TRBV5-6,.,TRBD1,TGTGCCAGCAGGCAACAGGGGTACACTGAAGCTTTCTTT,CASRQQGYTEAFF
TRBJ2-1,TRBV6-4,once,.,TGTGCCAGCAGTGTAAGTCTTCTGACGGACAGAGGCTACAATGAGCAGTTCTTC,CASSVSLLTDRGYNEQFF
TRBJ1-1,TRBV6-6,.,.,TGTGCCAGCCGGGTTTTCAGCATGGACACTGAAGCTTTCTTT,CASRVFSMDTEAFF
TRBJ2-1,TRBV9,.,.,TGTGCCAGCAGCGGTCTAGCAAGCGATGAGCAGTTCTTC,CASSGLASDEQFF
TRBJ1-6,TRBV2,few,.,TGTGCCAGCAGAGCCCGTCCACAGGGCCAAAATTCACCCCTCCACTTT,CASRARPQGQNSPLHF
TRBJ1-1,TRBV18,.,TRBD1,TGTGCCAGCTCACCCCGGGGACCCGGGACAGCGAACACTGAAGCTTTCTTT,CASSPRGPGTANTEAFF
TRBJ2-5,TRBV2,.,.,TGTGCCAGCAGCCGGGAGACCCAGTACTTC,CASSRETQYF
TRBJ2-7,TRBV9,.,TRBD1,TGTGCCAGCAGCGCCGCCGGACAGGCCTTCTACGAGCAGTACTTC,CASSAAGQAFYEQYF
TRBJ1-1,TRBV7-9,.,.,TGTGCCAGCAGCTTAAAACAGGGCCCTGAAGCTTTCTTT,CASSLKQGPEAFF
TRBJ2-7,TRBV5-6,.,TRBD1,TGTGCCAGCAGCTTATGGGTACCGGGACAGGAAACCTACGAGCAGTACTTC,CASSLWVPGQETYEQYF
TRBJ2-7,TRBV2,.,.,TGTGCCAGCAGTGGAAGGGGCGGTTACTACGAGCAGTACTTC,CASSGRGGYYEQYF
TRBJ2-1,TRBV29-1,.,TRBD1,TGCAGCGCGACAGGGGTCTCCTACAATGAGCAGTTCTTC,CSATGVSYNEQFF
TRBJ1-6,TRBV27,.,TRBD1,TGTGCCAGCAGTTTAAGGGCAGGGGGATTACTGGGCCTCCACTTT,CASSLRAGGLLGLHF
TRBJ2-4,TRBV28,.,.,TGTGCCAGCAGAGACGCAGGGCACATTCAGTACTTC,CASRDAGHIQYF
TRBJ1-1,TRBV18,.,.,TGTGCCAGCTCACTTAGGGAGGTGAACACTGAAGCTTTCTTT,CASSLREVNTEAFF
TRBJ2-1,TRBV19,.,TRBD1,TGTGCCAGTAGTTTTCTCCGGGACAGGGGATTATACAATGAGCAGTTCTTC,CASSFLRDRGLYNEQFF
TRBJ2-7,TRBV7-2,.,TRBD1,TGTGCCAGCAGCACGTTGGGACAGGGGGTAGAGCAGTACTTC,CASSTLGQGVEQYF
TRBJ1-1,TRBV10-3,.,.,TGTGCCATCAGTGCAGGCGGGACGGTGAACACTGAAGCTTTCTTT,CAISAGGTVNTEAFF
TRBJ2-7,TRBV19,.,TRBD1,TGTGCCAGTAGCACAGGGGACGAGCAGTACTTC,CASSTGDEQYF
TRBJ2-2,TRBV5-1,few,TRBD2,TGCGCCAGCAGCCGGGGACTAGATTTAGCGAACACCGGGGAGCTGTTTTTT,CASSRGLDLANTGELFF
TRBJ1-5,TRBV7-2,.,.,TGTGCCAGCAGCCTTCAGGGGAATCAGCCCCAGCATTTT,CASSLQGNQPQHF
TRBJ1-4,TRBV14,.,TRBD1,TGTGCCAGCAGCCACGGGACAGGGCATGAAAAACTGTTTTTT,CASSHGTGHEKLFF
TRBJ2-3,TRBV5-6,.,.,TGTGCCAGCAGCTTTCTCACGGGGGGCTTCACAGATACGCAGTATTTT,CASSFLTGGFTDTQYF
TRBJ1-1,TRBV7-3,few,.,TGTGCCAGCAGCTTAACCGGGTGGGCTGAAGCTTTCTTT,CASSLTGWAEAFF
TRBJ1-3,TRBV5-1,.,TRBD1,TGCGCCAGCAGCTTGGCCGGGACAGGGCCAAACACCATATATTTT,CASSLAGTGPNTIYF
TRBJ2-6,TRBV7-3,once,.,TGTGCCAGCAGCTCCAGGGTTTACTCTGGGGCCAACGTCCTGACTTTC,CASSSRVYSGANVLTF
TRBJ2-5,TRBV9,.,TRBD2,TGTGCCAGCAGTGAGGGGGGACTAGCGGGGGGAATGCGAGAGACCCAGTACTTC,CASSEGGLAGGMRETQYF